This T cell receptor beta chain was observed in a study of cytomegalovirus exposure and HLA in healthy donors. Per germline, CDR1 LGHNA and CDR2 YSLEER. The CDR3 is 16 amino acids. Trimming left V 0 bases short and J 1 base short, with 9 bases between. With regard to this clone: Its cognate antigen is unknown.

Amplification used 60 Vbeta primers and 13 Jbeta primers. Produced via immunoSEQ multiplex PCR; TCRdb's table is partial and in-frame only. The table records over 200,000 clones, around 80% of them present only once. Study-wide points: Some TCR beta chains (roughly 160 of them) were listed as cytomegalovirus-associated. For presence/absence analyses, sequencing depth was assumed to be roughly uniform across donors. A missense DCLRE1C variant was associated with V- and J-gene trimming of TCR beta chains in a later analysis, and an independent cohort replicated the association.

The sequenced sample was PBMCs. This TCR was recovered from a woman in her thirties or forties in good health and CMV-seronegative. The chain links TRBV4-3 to TRBJ1-4, with D unclear. CDR3 region: CASSQDVGRTNEKLFF. The DNA of the CDR3 is TGCGCCAGCAGCCAAGATGTGGGGAGAACTAATGAAAAACTGTTTTTT.